The TCR beta chain described here comes from a study of neurological immune-mediated disorders. General study results and limits: HTLV-1-associated myelopathy led in TCR clonal expansion, while multiple sclerosis ranked lowest, below healthy controls.

The authors produced cDNA by 5'RACE using 10-nucleotide random UMIs. Every sequencing run gave over 170 million TCR-beta sequences, taken from 15-18 subjects. From the 5' RACE reads, TCRdb called clonotypes with MiXCR, one entry per CDR3 protein. The sample records about 44,000 distinct CDR3 sequences, about 22% being singletons. Time point noted: technical triplicate 3. Unsorted libraries were generated from 2 million PBMCs. These cells had been stored in RNAlater at -80 C. This clonotype was seen at least ten times. What it binds is not known. V lost 1 base and J 2 bases, leaving 18 bases between the germline ends. The CDR3 loop spans 17 amino acids. Germline CDR1 MGHRA, CDR2 YSYEKL.

The chain links TRBV4-1 to TRBJ2-7, with D perhaps matching TRBD1 or TRBD2 (5 bases each). Material for sequencing was PBMCs. The TCR originated in a man in his sixties with HTLV-1-associated myelopathy (HAM/TSP). The CDR3 reads CASSQATGRQSPYEQYF. In nucleotides, the CDR3 is TGCGCCAGCAGCCAAGCAACGGGGCGACAGAGTCCCTACGAGCAGTACTTC.